What follows are 18 T cell receptor beta chains derived from one specimen sequenced in a study of tumor-infiltrating lymphocytes in primary liver carcinoma. Unsorted whole blood served as the source of blood RNA, and germline DNA was extracted as well. The template, about 500 ng total RNA, yielded TCR beta cDNA made with a constant-region primer. Library construction for TCR beta comprised three nested multiplex PCR rounds performed with slightly modified ARM-PCR. Researchers ran the first two PCR rounds for 9 to 10 cycles each with TRBV1-TRBV30 forward primers and a C-beta reverse primer. TCRdb reanalysed the multiplex PCR reads using MiXCR and keeps one entry per CDR3 protein. Among about 310,000 distinct CDR3 sequences, 50% to 75% were seen once, and the ten largest hold over 15%. The sequenced sample consisted of peripheral blood. These receptors all stem from a woman under 40 with primary liver carcinoma and hepatitis B virus infection.

This clonotype was recorded once. This may be a read error: a much more frequent sequence differs by one nucleotide. The chain recombines TRBV6-2 or TRBV6-3 with TRBJ2-2, with D possibly matching TRBD2 (6 bases). The germline V gene encodes CDR1 MNHEY and CDR2 SVGEGT. The CDR3 runs to 16 residues. V lost 10 bases, J lost 2 bases, and 20 bases lay in between. The DNA for the CDR3 is TGTGCCACCGTTAGGAGGGGAGACCTCAACACCGGGGAGCTGTTTTTT. Amino acids: CATVRRGDLNTGELFF.

The rearrangement joins TRBV29-1 to TRBJ2-2, with 7 bases identical to TRBD2. There are 14 residues in the CDR3. CDR1 SQVTM and CDR2 ANQGSEA come from the germline V gene. Trimming removed 6 bases from V and 5 bases from J; junction bases left unmatched: 9. The CDR3 DNA reads as TGCAGCGTGCGCGCGGGAGTATGGACCGGGGAGCTGTTTTTT. This encodes CSVRAGVWTGELFF.

To note about this clonotype: At one end the junction does not follow the germline gene, possibly because of a read error. The rearrangement links TRBV11-2 to TRBJ2-1; TRBD2 agrees at 12 bases. The CDR3 length is 19 residues. Germline loops: CDR1 SGHAT, CDR2 FQNNGV. CDR3 sequence reads: CANSLDRLGTSGRTWEQFF. The CDR3 DNA reads TGTGCCAACAGCTTAGATCGTTTGGGCACTAGCGGGAGGACCTGGGAGCAGTTCTTC.

The chain links TRBV18 to TRBJ2-6; D perhaps matches TRBD2 (5 bases). The germline V gene has CDR1 KGHSH and CDR2 LQKENI. The CDR3 length is 20 residues. The V end was cut by 2 bases, the J end by 0 bases, with 20 bases between. The CDR3 DNA reads as TGTGCCAGCTCACCAAGGGCGGGTGGGCTCGCCCACTCTGGGGCCAACGTCCTGACTTTC. Protein: CASSPRAGGLAHSGANVLTF.

A remark on this clonotype: The junction and the germline gene differ at one end; a read error may be behind it. The genes are TRBV6-5 and TRBJ1-6; 8 bases agree with TRBD1. This CDR3 is built from 17 residues. From germline, CDR1 is MNHEY and CDR2 SVGAGI. The CDR3 loop reads CGSSYLAGGSYNSPLRF. DNA of the CDR3: TGTGGCAGCAGTTACTTGGCAGGGGGCTCCTATAATTCACCCCTCCGCTTT.

This clonotype was detected only once. The V and J genes are TRBV11-1 and TRBJ2-1; possibly TRBD1 or TRBD2 for D (5 bases each). The germline CDR1 and CDR2 sequences are SGHAT and FQDESV (reference sequence). The CDR3 has 18 amino acids. The ends were cut back, 2 bases at V and 1 base at J, with 18 bases in the middle. The CDR3 sequence: CASSLILGTLWSYNEQFF. For the CDR3, the DNA is TGTGCCAGCAGCTTAATCCTCGGGACCCTCTGGTCCTACAATGAGCAGTTCTTC.

The chain uses TRBV6-5 and TRBJ2-2, with D tentatively TRBD1 or TRBD2 (5 bases each). Trimming took 3 bases from V and 2 from J, leaving 19 bases between them. Germline assignment: CDR1 MNHEY and CDR2 SVGAGI. The CDR3 loop spans 18 amino acids. The CDR3 nucleotides are TGTGCCAGCAGTTATGATCTATGGGGGACGAGTAACACCGGGGAGCTGTTTTTT. It translates to CASSYDLWGTSNTGELFF.

This clonotype was found a few times. This chain connects TRBV12-3 or TRBV12-4 to TRBJ1-6; D remains ambiguous. The CDR3 covers 13 residues. Trimming took off 3 bases at V and 7 bases at J, with 7 bases between the two ends. The CDR3 spells CASSFSRNSPLHF. The DNA for the CDR3 is TGTGCCAGCAGTTTCTCCCGAAATTCACCCCTCCACTTT.

This clonotype was seen at least ten times. The chain is built from TRBV6-6 and TRBJ2-1; 12 bases align to TRBD2. The V segment lost 2 bases and the J segment 6 bases; nucleotides outside the gene matches: 8. There are 17 residues in the CDR3. Germline V gene lookup returns CDR1 MNHNY and CDR2 SVGAGI (reference sequence). CDR3 bases: TGTGCCAGCAGTTACCCCCCGACTAGCGGGAGTGGCAATGAGCAGTTCTTC. Translating it yields CASSYPPTSGSGNEQFF.

Comment on this clonotype: A read error is possible here, since a much larger clone lies one base away. The chain uses TRBV4-2 and TRBJ2-3; no definite D call. The CDR3 runs 13 residues. Trimming shortened V by 0 bases and J by 7 bases, and 8 bases separated the two germline ends. CDR1 is LGHNA and CDR2 is YNFKEQ in the germline V gene. The CDR3 DNA reads TGTGCCAGCAGCCAAGATGGGCTGTATACGCAGTATTTT. Its translation is CASSQDGLYTQYF.

The chain carries TRBV11-3 and TRBJ1-1; maybe TRBD1 (6 bases). The CDR3 is made up of 16 amino acids. V dropped 3 bases and J dropped 1 base, with 15 bases sitting between them. Germline CDR1 SGHNT, CDR2 YENEEA. The CDR3 region has the DNA TGTGCCAGCAGCTTGGGCGCCCAGGGGCGGAACACTGAAGCTTTCTTT. It codes for CASSLGAQGRNTEAFF.

This clonotype was counted at least ten times. The chain joins TRBV29-1 to TRBJ2-1, with 7 bases lining up with TRBD2. V trimming: 6 bases; J trimming: 5 bases; junction bases outside the gene matches: 4. Germline V CDR1 and CDR2: SQVTM, ANQGSEA. This CDR3 is built from 12 residues. DNA of the CDR3: TGCAGCGTCGGGCGGGGGAACAATGAGCAGTTCTTC. This translates into CSVGRGNNEQFF.

This chain uses TRBV7-3 with TRBJ2-3; 10 bases match TRBD2. The CDR3 is made up of 15 amino acids. Germline V gene sequence: CDR1 SGHTA, CDR2 FQGTGA. Trimming cost V 5 bases and J 6 bases; bases outside gene matches: 8. DNA of the CDR3: TGTGCCAGCAGCCTAGGTGGTAGCGGGAGGGATACGCAGTATTTT. Protein product: CASSLGGSGRDTQYF.

This clonotype was seen only once. The junction shows a germline mismatch at one end, possibly a read error. The chain recombines TRBV12-3 or TRBV12-4 with TRBJ2-1; D is unclear. CDR3 length: 15 residues. The CDR3 DNA sequence: TGTGCCAGCAGTCCGAGACGGAGCTCCTACAAAGAGCAGTTCTTC. The encoded protein is CASSPRRSSYKEQFF.

A remark on this clonotype: A much larger clone differs from this one at a single base, so this may be a read error. The chain couples TRBV5-4 to TRBJ2-1; D ambiguous. Trimming took 0 bases from V and 10 from J, leaving 11 bases between them. The V gene's germline CDR1 is SGHNT and CDR2 YYREEE (reference sequence). The CDR3 contains 13 residues. CDR3: CASSLETLREQFF. CDR3 nucleotides: TGTGCCAGCAGCTTGGAAACTCTCCGCGAGCAGTTCTTC.

The chain uses TRBV11-1 and TRBJ2-7; TRBD1 agrees at 8 bases. Germline assignment: CDR1 SGHAT and CDR2 FQDESV (reference sequence). The CDR3 consists of 12 residues. Trimming removed 10 bases from V and 7 bases from J; junction bases left unmatched: 9. CDR3: CANNGQGREQYF. The CDR3 DNA is TGTGCCAACAACGGACAGGGTAGGGAGCAGTACTTC.

Concerning this clonotype: As the CDR3 is not closed by the conserved phenylalanine or tryptophan, this likely results from a read error. The chain joins TRBV29-1 to TRBJ2-6; D may be TRBD1 (5 bases). V was trimmed by 6 bases and J by 0 bases, leaving 6 bases between them. This CDR3 is built from 13 residues. CDR1 and CDR2 (germline): SQVTM, ANQGSEA. This CDR3 reads CSVDSSGANVLTL. The CDR3 nucleotides are TGCAGCGTAGACAGCTCTGGGGCCAACGTCCTGACTTTG.

On this clonotype: A junction end diverges from the germline sequence, so it may reflect a read error. The chain carries TRBV28 and TRBJ2-4; D gene ambiguous. The CDR3 covers 12 residues. Germline V gene lookup returns CDR1 MDHEN and CDR2 SYDVKM. As DNA, the CDR3 is TGTACCAGCAGTTTCCATAAAAACATTCAGTACTTC. Translation gives CTSSFHKNIQYF. The whole variable domain, filled in from reference TRBV28 and TRBJ2-4, reads DVKVTQSSRYLVKRTGEKVFLECVQDMDHENMFWYRQDPGLGLRLIYFSYDVKMKEKGDIPEGYSVSREKKERFSLILESASTNQTSMYLCTSSFHKNIQYFGAGTRLSVL.